One sample yielded the 6 T cell receptor beta chains listed below, sequenced in a study of blood T cell repertoires in COVID-19 (dated by TCRdb to 2019 to 2021). Receptors were amplified or captured by the immunoSEQ multiplex PCR assay. TCRdb re-hosts the immuneACCESS table, in-frame sequences only. Its copies lack some clones; in the studies checked, an unresolved V gene accounts for under half of them, and the cause for the rest is not known. Within this sample are tens of thousands of clones, with about 90% of them counted one time only. Approximately 3% of the sample is in the top ten clones. Sequencing was done on a sample of peripheral blood. These receptors were taken from a human donor in a cohort sampled during active COVID-19.

The V gene is TRBV6-5, the J gene TRBJ2-7; D unresolved. In germline, CDR1 is MNHEY, CDR2 SVGAGI. There are 13 residues in the CDR3. The V end was cut by 2 bases, the J end by 0 bases, with 5 bases between. The CDR3 protein is CASSYLGSYEQYF. CDR3 in DNA: TGTGCCAGCAGTTACCTCGGCTCCTACGAGCAGTACTTC.

The CDR3 sequence: CASSPPSTDSYNEQFF. CDR3 DNA: TGTGCCAGCAGTCCCCCTAGCACTGACTCCTACAATGAGCAGTTCTTC. The genes are TRBV27 and TRBJ2-1; tentative D call: TRBD2 (5 bases). The V end lost 5 bases, the J end lost 0 bases, and 14 bases lay between the germline ends. CDR1 and CDR2 (germline): MNHEY, SMNVEV (reference sequence). CDR3 length: 16 amino acids.

The J gene is TRBJ2-5, the V gene TRBV24-1; 9 bases are a match to TRBD2. The CDR3 consists of 16 residues. Germline V gene lookup returns CDR1 KGHDR and CDR2 SFDVKD. V gave up 3 bases and J gave up 6 bases; unmatched junction bases: 10. Written as DNA, the CDR3 is TGTGCCACCAGTGATGATAGCGGGAGAGGGGATCAGACCCAGTACTTC. Protein product: CATSDDSGRGDQTQYF.

This clone was seen once. J is TRBJ2-7 and V is TRBV28; 11 nucleotides line up with TRBD2. The CDR3 has 12 amino acids. The germline V gene encodes CDR1 MDHEN and CDR2 SYDVKM. The CDR3 loop reads CGTGLADHEQYF. CDR3 coding DNA: TGTGGGACGGGACTAGCGGACCACGAGCAGTACTTC.

The CDR3 protein is CASSEAEFSGNTIYF. Here the CDR3 DNA reads TGTGCCAGCAGTGAAGCCGAGTTTTCTGGAAACACCATATATTTT. The V and J genes are TRBV6-1 and TRBJ1-3; no clear D gene. Per germline, CDR1 MNHNS and CDR2 SASEGT. The CDR3 runs to 15 residues. The V and J ends lost 0 bases and 1 base respectively, with 7 bases between them.

This chain connects TRBV7-2 to TRBJ2-3, with TRBD2 matching over 7 bases. J was trimmed by 2 bases and V by 8 bases; bases with no gene match: 13. Germline CDR1 reads SGHTA; CDR2 reads FQGNSA. The CDR3 loop spans 16 amino acids. This CDR3 is CASRQTSYGDTDTQYF. In DNA, the CDR3 is TGTGCCAGCCGCCAGACTAGCTACGGGGACACAGATACGCAGTATTTT. Complete variable domain (other parts from reference TRBV7-2 and TRBJ2-3): GAGVSQSPSNKVTEKGKDVELRCDPISGHTALYWYRQSLGQGLEFLIYFQGNSAPDKSGLPSDRFSAERTGGSVSTLTIQRTQQEDSAVYLCASRQTSYGDTDTQYFGPGTRLTVL.